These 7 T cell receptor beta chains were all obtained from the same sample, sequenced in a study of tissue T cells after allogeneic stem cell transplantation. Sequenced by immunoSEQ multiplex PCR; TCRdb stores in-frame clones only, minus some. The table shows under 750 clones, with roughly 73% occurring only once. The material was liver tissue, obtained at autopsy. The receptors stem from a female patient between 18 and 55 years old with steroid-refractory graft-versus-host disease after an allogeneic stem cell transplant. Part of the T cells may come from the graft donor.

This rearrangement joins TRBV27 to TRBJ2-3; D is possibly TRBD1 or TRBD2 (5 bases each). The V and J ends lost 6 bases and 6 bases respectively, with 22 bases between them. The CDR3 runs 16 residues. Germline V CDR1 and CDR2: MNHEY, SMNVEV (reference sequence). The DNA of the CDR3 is TGTGCCAGCAGCCGACCCGGGGCCTCAAAGACGGATACGCAGTATTTT. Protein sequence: CASSRPGASKTDTQYF.

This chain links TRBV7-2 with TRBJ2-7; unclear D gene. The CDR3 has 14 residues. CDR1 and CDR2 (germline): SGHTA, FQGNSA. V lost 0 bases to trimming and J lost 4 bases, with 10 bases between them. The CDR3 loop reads CASSLAFSVYEQYF. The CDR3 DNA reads TGTGCCAGCAGCTTAGCATTTTCGGTATACGAGCAGTACTTC.

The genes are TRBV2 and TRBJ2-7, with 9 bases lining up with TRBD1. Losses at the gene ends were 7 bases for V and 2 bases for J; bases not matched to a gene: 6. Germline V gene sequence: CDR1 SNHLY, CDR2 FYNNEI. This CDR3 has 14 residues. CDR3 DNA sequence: TGTGCCAGCAACGCGGGACAGGGTGCCTACGAGCAGTACTTC. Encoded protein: CASNAGQGAYEQYF.

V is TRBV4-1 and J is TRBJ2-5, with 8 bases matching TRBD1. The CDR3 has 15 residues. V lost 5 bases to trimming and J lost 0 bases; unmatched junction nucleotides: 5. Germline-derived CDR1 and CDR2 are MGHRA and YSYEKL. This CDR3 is CASSSRQGYQETQYF. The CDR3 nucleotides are TGCGCCAGCAGCTCGCGACAGGGGTACCAAGAGACCCAGTACTTC.

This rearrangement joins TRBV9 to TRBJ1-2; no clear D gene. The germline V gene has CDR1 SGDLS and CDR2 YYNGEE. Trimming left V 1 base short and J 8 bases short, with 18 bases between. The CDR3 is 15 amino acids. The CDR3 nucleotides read TGTGCCAGCAGCGTAAACATGGCAAGCTTGGGGGGCTACACCTTC. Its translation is CASSVNMASLGGYTF. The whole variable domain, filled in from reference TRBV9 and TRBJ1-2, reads DSGVTQTPKHLITATGQRVTLRCSPRSGDLSVYWYQQSLDQGLQFLIQYYNGEERAKGNILERFSAQQFPDLHSELNLSSLELGDSALYFCASSVNMASLGGYTFGSGTRLTVV.

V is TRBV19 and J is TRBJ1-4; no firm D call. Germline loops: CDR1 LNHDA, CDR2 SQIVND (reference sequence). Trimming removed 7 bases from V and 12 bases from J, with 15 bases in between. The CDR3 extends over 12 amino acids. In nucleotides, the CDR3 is TGTGCCAGTATTCAGACACCTGGTGAACTGTTTTTT. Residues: CASIQTPGELFF.

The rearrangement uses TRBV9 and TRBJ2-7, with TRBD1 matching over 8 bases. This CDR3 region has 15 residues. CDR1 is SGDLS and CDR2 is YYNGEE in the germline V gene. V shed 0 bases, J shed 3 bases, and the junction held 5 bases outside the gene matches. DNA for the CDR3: TGTGCCAGCAGCGTAGAGTCAGGGGGCCTCTACGAGCAGTACTTC. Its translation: CASSVESGGLYEQYF.